These 28 T cell receptor beta chains came from one sample sequenced in a study of technical replicates of blood from several donors. The table came from immunoSEQ multiplex PCR; TCRdb's copy has only in-frame clones and leaves some out. The sample records roughly 68,000 clones, about 97% being singletons. The specimen was T cells isolated from PBMCs. The receptors here all came from a human donor in good health.

This rearrangement joins TRBV5-6 to TRBJ1-2, with 9 bases fitting TRBD1. CDR1 is SGHDT and CDR2 is YYEEEE in the germline V gene. With V trimmed by 0 bases and J by 3 bases, 3 bases remained unmatched. The CDR3 consists of 15 residues. The CDR3 protein is CASSLEGQGHYGYTF. The CDR3 region has the DNA TGTGCCAGCAGCTTGGAGGGACAGGGCCACTATGGCTACACCTTC.

This chain uses TRBV9 with TRBJ2-7; 7 nucleotides agree with TRBD2. Trimming at V came to 0 bases and at J to 6 bases, leaving 9 bases not matched to a gene. Germline V CDR1 and CDR2: SGDLS, YYNGEE. This CDR3 is 15 amino acids long. The CDR3 reads CASSVGLAAYREQYF. In DNA form, the CDR3 reads TGTGCCAGCAGCGTAGGGCTAGCGGCGTACCGCGAGCAGTACTTC.

This chain joins TRBV9 and TRBJ2-7; 10 positions agree with TRBD2. Unmatched junction bases numbered 6, after V lost 3 bases and J lost 3 bases. The CDR3 has 15 amino acids. Germline V lookup: CDR1 SGDLS, CDR2 YYNGEE. The CDR3 bases are TGTGCCAGCAGCGCCGGGACTAGCGAGCTCTACGAGCAGTACTTC. Residues: CASSAGTSELYEQYF.

The rearrangement links TRBV4-1 to TRBJ2-5; 10 bases are shared with TRBD2. Germline V lookup: CDR1 MGHRA, CDR2 YSYEKL. Trimming at V came to 4 bases and at J to 5 bases, leaving 19 bases not matched to a gene. The CDR3 loop spans 19 amino acids. CDR3 coding DNA: TGCGCCAGCAGCCCTCAGGGTCAGGTTCTAGCGGGAGTAGGTGAGACCCAGTACTTC. This sequence encodes CASSPQGQVLAGVGETQYF.

The chain combines TRBV10-3 with TRBJ1-1; perhaps TRBD1 as D (6 bases). With 11 bases removed from V and 1 base from J, the gap between germline ends came to 11 bases. Per germline, CDR1 ENHRY and CDR2 SYGVKD. CDR3 length equals 12 residues. The CDR3 loop is CASWGQNTEAFF. The CDR3 DNA is TGTGCCTCCTGGGGACAGAACACTGAAGCTTTCTTT.

The rearrangement joins TRBV9 to TRBJ2-7; 7 bases are a match to TRBD1. The CDR3 contains 13 residues. With 4 bases clipped from V and 3 bases from J, the junction kept 4 bases outside the gene matches. CDR1 is SGDLS, CDR2 YYNGEE, per germline. This chain's CDR3 is CASSLRQGYEQYF. The CDR3 nucleotides read TGTGCCAGCAGCCTACGACAGGGCTACGAGCAGTACTTC. The full variable domain, its missing parts supplied by reference TRBV9 and TRBJ2-7, is DSGVTQTPKHLITATGQRVTLRCSPRSGDLSVYWYQQSLDQGLQFLIQYYNGEERAKGNILERFSAQQFPDLHSELNLSSLELGDSALYFCASSLRQGYEQYFGPGTRLTVT.

The chain carries TRBV27 and TRBJ2-3; 7 nucleotides match TRBD2. Germline trimming cut 5 bases from V and 6 bases from J; bases unmatched to any gene: 14. The V gene's germline CDR1 is MNHEY and CDR2 SMNVEV (reference sequence). CDR3 length equals 16 residues. The chain's CDR3 is CASSGGEGSQYDTQYF. The CDR3 region has the DNA TGTGCCAGCAGTGGGGGGGAGGGGAGTCAATACGATACGCAGTATTTT.

The chain combines TRBV19 with TRBJ2-7, with D possibly being TRBD2 (7 bases). This CDR3 has 14 residues. V lost 4 bases to trimming and J lost 6 bases, with 16 bases between them. Per the germline V gene, CDR1 is LNHDA and CDR2 is SQIVND (reference sequence). The CDR3 DNA sequence: TGTGCCAGTAGTACCCTCGCGGGGGCAATCGAGCAGTACTTC. This sequence encodes CASSTLAGAIEQYF.

This chain joins TRBV6-5 and TRBJ1-1; D is ambiguous. The germline V gene encodes CDR1 MNHEY and CDR2 SVGAGI. The CDR3 has 14 residues. V lost 2 bases to trimming and J lost 6 bases, with 13 bases between them. The CDR3 sequence is CASSYVGSGAEAFF. The CDR3 bases are TGTGCCAGCAGTTACGTCGGGAGTGGCGCTGAAGCTTTCTTT.

The rearrangement links TRBV5-1 to TRBJ2-7, with D tentatively TRBD2 (6 bases). The CDR3 covers 15 residues. Germline-derived CDR1 and CDR2 are SGHRS and YFSETQ. The V and J ends lost 4 bases and 1 base respectively, with 15 bases between them. The CDR3 nucleotides read TGCGCCAGCAGCCTTCTGGTGGGAGGTTCCTACGAGCAGTACTTC. It yields the protein CASSLLVGGSYEQYF.

This CDR3 is CASSLYGGGVEKLFF. The CDR3 DNA is TGTGCCAGCAGTTTATATGGCGGGGGGGTTGAAAAACTGTTTTTT. This chain joins TRBV28 and TRBJ1-4; possibly TRBD1 for D (5 bases). Between the trimmed V and J ends, which lost 1 base and 7 bases, there was a span of 13 bases. The germline V gene has CDR1 MDHEN and CDR2 SYDVKM. This CDR3 contains 15 residues.

The rearrangement links TRBV30 to TRBJ1-2; 7 bases are shared with TRBD1. V was clipped by 4 bases and J by 5 bases; unmatched bases: 1. CDR1 GTSNPN and CDR2 SVGIG come from the germline V gene (reference sequence). The CDR3 totals 11 residues. DNA of the CDR3: TGTGCCTGGAAGGACAGGTATGGCTACACCTTC. Encoded protein: CAWKDRYGYTF. The full variable domain, with the rest looked up from reference TRBV30 and TRBJ1-2, is SQTIHQWPATLVQPVGSPLSLECTVEGTSNPNLYWYRQAAGRGLQLLFYSVGIGQISSEVPQNLSASRPQDRQFILSSKKLLLSDSGFYLCAWKDRYGYTFGSGTRLTVV.

The V gene is TRBV14, the J gene TRBJ1-2; 9 positions match TRBD1. The CDR3 length is 14 residues. J lost 8 bases, V lost 4 bases, and 8 bases had no gene match. The germline V gene has CDR1 SGHDN and CDR2 FVKESK. CDR3 region: CASSRLQGAGGYTF. Here the CDR3 DNA reads TGTGCCAGCAGCCGCCTACAGGGGGCGGGAGGCTACACCTTC.

V gene TRBV19 combines with J gene TRBJ1-5; TRBD1 matches 8 bases. After removal of 3 bases from V and 7 bases from J, the junction contained 8 bases not matched to a gene. The CDR3 consists of 15 residues. The germline V gene encodes CDR1 LNHDA and CDR2 SQIVND (reference sequence). The CDR3 bases are TGTGCCAGTAGTATTTCAGGGGGGACAGGACAGCCCCAGCATTTT. This codes for CASSISGGTGQPQHF.

This clone was recorded only once. The genes are TRBV27 and TRBJ1-1; TRBD1 is a possible D gene (5 bases). This CDR3 is built from 13 residues. Germline V gives CDR1 MNHEY, CDR2 SMNVEV (reference sequence). V was pared by 6 bases and J by 6 bases, with 14 bases between. This CDR3 is CASRSAGGAEAFF. The CDR3 nucleotides are TGTGCCAGCAGATCCGCCGGGGGGGCTGAAGCTTTCTTT.

The CDR3 DNA reads as TGTGCCAGCAGCTTGGTCTACAGTCTAATCTCTGGGGCCAACGTCCTGACTTTC. Translation gives CASSLVYSLISGANVLTF. This chain links TRBV5-4 with TRBJ2-6; no reliable D call. The CDR3 is 18 amino acids. Trimming removed 0 bases from V and 0 bases from J, with 13 bases in between. Per germline, CDR1 SGHNT and CDR2 YYREEE (reference sequence). Full variable domain (missing parts from reference TRBV5-4 and TRBJ2-6): ETGVTQSPTHLIKTRGQQVTLRCSSQSGHNTVSWYQQALGQGPQFIFQYYREEENGRGNFPPRFSGLQFPNYSSELNVNALELDDSALYLCASSLVYSLISGANVLTFGAGSRLTVL.

The rearrangement joins TRBV9 to TRBJ1-4, with D hard to call. The CDR3 covers 15 residues. The germline gives CDR1 SGDLS, CDR2 YYNGEE. V lost 4 bases, J lost 6 bases, and 16 bases lay in between. CDR3 residues: CASSPDGFAHEKLFF. CDR3 bases: TGTGCCAGCAGCCCCGACGGGTTCGCACATGAAAAACTGTTTTTT.

The rearrangement links TRBV28 to TRBJ1-1; a weak D match, TRBD1 (5 bases). This CDR3 is 15 amino acids long. The V and J ends lost 5 bases and 1 base respectively, with 14 bases between them. Germline CDR1 MDHEN, CDR2 SYDVKM. CDR3: CASSPPRQRNTEAFF. The CDR3 region has the DNA TGTGCCAGCAGTCCGCCCCGACAGAGGAACACTGAAGCTTTCTTT.

CDR3 DNA sequence: TGTGCCAGCAGTGAAAATGGGCCTTCGAACACTGAAGCTTTCTTT. It specifies CASSENGPSNTEAFF. The rearrangement uses TRBV2 and TRBJ1-1; no definite D call. This CDR3 contains 15 residues. The V gene's germline CDR1 is SNHLY and CDR2 FYNNEI. V shed 2 bases and J shed 1 base, with 11 bases lying between them.

The rearrangement links TRBV27 to TRBJ2-5, with TRBD2 matching over 12 bases. V lost 10 bases, J lost 1 base, and 7 bases stayed unmatched. From germline, CDR1 is MNHEY and CDR2 SMNVEV (reference sequence). This CDR3 has 15 amino acids. CDR3 region: CATSGLAGFQETQYF. The CDR3 DNA is TGTGCCACCTCCGGACTAGCGGGGTTCCAAGAGACCCAGTACTTC.

The chain links TRBV4-1 to TRBJ1-4; unclear D gene. Trimming pared 1 base from V and 8 bases from J, leaving 14 bases between. The CDR3 totals 15 residues. In germline, CDR1 is MGHRA, CDR2 YSYEKL. The CDR3 reads CASSQGRRENEKLFF. The DNA for the CDR3 is TGCGCCAGCAGCCAAGGAAGGAGGGAAAACGAAAAACTGTTTTTT.

This chain connects TRBV25-1 to TRBJ2-7; 10 bases line up with TRBD2. The CDR3 contains 15 residues. The J segment lost 1 base and the V segment lost 3 bases, leaving 3 bases of the junction unmatched. Germline V gives CDR1 MGHDK, CDR2 SYGVNS. The CDR3 loop is CASSDRTSGSYEQYF. The CDR3 nucleotides are TGTGCCAGCAGTGACCGGACTAGCGGATCCTACGAGCAGTACTTC.

The V call is TRBV6-5, the J call TRBJ2-3, with D hard to call. CDR1 and CDR2 from the germline V gene are MNHEY and SVGAGI. The ends were cut back, 0 bases at V and 2 bases at J, with 6 bases in the middle. CDR3 length equals 14 residues. The CDR3 here is CASSYSRYTDTQYF. The DNA of the CDR3 is TGTGCCAGCAGTTACTCGAGGTACACAGATACGCAGTATTTT.

The chain couples TRBV7-9 to TRBJ2-2; D might be TRBD1 (5 bases). The CDR3 totals 15 residues. Trimming cost V 1 base and J 2 bases, with 8 bases left between them. Germline V CDR1 and CDR2: SEHNR, FQNEAQ (reference sequence). The CDR3 bases are TGTGCCAGCAGCTTAGGAGGACAAAACACCGGGGAGCTGTTTTTT. This translates into CASSLGGQNTGELFF.

V gene TRBV6-5 combines with J gene TRBJ2-7; TRBD2 is a possible D gene (5 bases). The CDR3 sequence is 14 residues long. The germline V gene encodes CDR1 MNHEY and CDR2 SVGAGI. With 1 base removed from V and 3 bases from J, the gap between germline ends came to 10 bases. CDR3 nucleotide sequence: TGTGCCAGCAGTTACTACCGGGATCACTACGAGCAGTACTTC. Translation gives CASSYYRDHYEQYF.

The chain recombines TRBV29-1 with TRBJ1-1; D is uncertain. The length of the CDR3 is 10 residues. V was clipped by 7 bases and J by 2 bases, with 5 bases between them. Germline CDR1 is SQVTM and CDR2 is ANQGSEA. The CDR3 protein is CSATNTEAFF. The CDR3 DNA follows: TGCAGCGCGACAAACACTGAAGCTTTCTTT.

V is TRBV6-6 and J is TRBJ2-3, with D unresolved. CDR3 length: 14 residues. V was pared by 5 bases and J by 5 bases, with 14 bases between. The germline V gene has CDR1 MNHNY and CDR2 SVGAGI (reference sequence). CDR3 DNA sequence: TGTGCCAGCAGTCCCCAAACGAAGCGAGATACGCAGTATTTT. Translated, it gives CASSPQTKRDTQYF.

The chain uses TRBV9 and TRBJ2-2, with 8 bases aligning to TRBD2. The CDR3 sequence is 16 residues long. V dropped 4 bases and J dropped 4; count of bases not matched to a gene: 9. Per germline, CDR1 SGDLS and CDR2 YYNGEE. In DNA, the CDR3 is TGTGCCAGCAGCCCCGGGGGGGTGGACACCACCGGGGAGCTGTTTTTT. Translating gives CASSPGGVDTTGELFF.